Shown below are 29 T cell receptor beta chains from a single sample sequenced in a study of neurological immune-mediated disorders. TCRdb passed the 5' RACE reads through MiXCR, listing each CDR3 protein once. In the table there are about 59,000 distinct CDR3 sequences, 24% of which are singletons. Regarding time point: technical triplicate 2. The material sequenced was PBMCs. All receptors come from a man between 60 and 70 years old with HTLV-1-associated myelopathy (HAM/TSP).

In this sample, this clonotype turned up many times. The chain joins TRBV12-3 or TRBV12-4 to TRBJ2-3; TRBD2 matches at 11 bases. V lost 8 bases and J lost 2; bases outside the gene matches: 9. The length of the CDR3 is 16 residues. This CDR3 reads CASERLAGMITDTQYF. Here the CDR3 DNA reads TGTGCCAGCGAAAGACTAGCGGGAATGATCACAGATACGCAGTATTTT.

This clonotype was found many times. J is TRBJ2-7 and V is TRBV6-6; TRBD2 agrees at 14 bases. The CDR3 loop spans 15 amino acids. Losses at the gene ends were 6 bases for V and 3 bases for J; bases not matched to a gene: 4. Germline CDR1 reads MNHNY; CDR2 reads SVGAGI (reference sequence). The CDR3 DNA reads TGTGCCAGCAGAGGGACTAGCGGGGGCCGCTACGAGCAGTACTTC. It is translated as CASRGTSGGRYEQYF.

This clonotype was observed many times. V is TRBV15 and J is TRBJ2-7; 9 positions match TRBD2. The V segment lost 3 bases and the J segment 3 bases; nucleotides outside the gene matches: 18. The CDR3 extends over 19 amino acids. Germline V gene sequence: CDR1 LNHNV, CDR2 YYDKDF (reference sequence). DNA of the CDR3: TGTGCCACCAGCAGTGATAGGTATGGGCGGGAGGGAAACTTCTACGAGCAGTACTTC. Its translation is CATSSDRYGREGNFYEQYF. Full variable domain (outside the CDR3, taken from reference TRBV15 and TRBJ2-7): DAMVIQNPRYQVTQFGKPVTLSCSQTLNHNVMYWYQQKSSQAPKLLFHYYDKDFNNEADTPDNFQSRRPNTSFCFLDIRSPGLGDTAMYLCATSSDRYGREGNFYEQYFGPGTRLTVT.

For this clonotype: A single base separates this from a much larger clone, so it may be a read error. The rearrangement joins TRBV7-9 to TRBJ2-5; maybe TRBD2 (5 bases). The CDR3 loop spans 9 amino acids. CDR1 and CDR2 from the germline V gene are SEHNR and FQNEAQ (reference sequence). The CDR3 spells CAVEETRYF. The CDR3 DNA follows: TGTGCTGTGGAGGAGACCCGGTACTTC.

This clonotype was picked up many times. The chain recombines TRBV28 with TRBJ2-3, with no clear D. V dropped 4 bases and J dropped 8 bases, with 10 bases sitting between them. CDR1 is MDHEN, CDR2 SYDVKM, per germline. The CDR3 is 12 residues long. The CDR3 sequence is CASSSLLGTQYF. The CDR3 DNA sequence: TGTGCCAGCAGTTCCCTCCTGGGTACGCAGTATTTT.

Comments on this clonotype: The junction differs from germline at one of its ends, possibly a read error. V and J are TRBV7-2 and TRBJ2-3; 10 bases align to TRBD2. This CDR3 spans 16 amino acids. Germline CDR1 is SGHTA and CDR2 is FQGNSA. For the CDR3, the DNA is TGTGCCAGCGGCTTAGCCCGACTAGCGGGCACCCAGGCGCAGTATTTT. Residues: CASGLARLAGTQAQYF.

The sample holds many counts of this clonotype. V gene TRBV7-2 combines with J gene TRBJ2-7; D gene uncertain. Germline CDR1 reads SGHTA; CDR2 reads FQGNSA. Trimming removed 1 base at V and 1 base at J, with 5 bases between. This CDR3 comprises 13 residues. The CDR3 DNA reads TGTGCCAGCAGCTTAGAAATATCCTACGAGCAGTACTTC. Translating it yields CASSLEISYEQYF.

This clonotype was seen repeatedly, ten times or more. The chain combines TRBV5-6 with TRBJ2-5; 12 bases align to TRBD1. CDR1 is SGHDT and CDR2 is YYEEEE in the germline V gene. This CDR3 region has 16 residues. Trimming took 5 bases from V and 4 from J; bases not matched to a gene: 9. Here the CDR3 DNA reads TGTGCCAGCAGACTGTGGGGGACAGGGGGCCTAGAGACCCAGTACTTC. Translating it yields CASRLWGTGGLETQYF. Full variable domain (missing parts from reference TRBV5-6 and TRBJ2-5): DAGVTQSPTHLIKTRGQQVTLRCSPKSGHDTVSWYQQALGQGPQFIFQYYEEEERQRGNFPDRFSGHQFPNYSSELNVNALLLGDSALYLCASRLWGTGGLETQYFGPGTRLLVL.

This chain joins TRBV6-5 and TRBJ2-3, with 13 bases that match TRBD2. The germline V gene has CDR1 MNHEY and CDR2 SVGAGI. Trimming removed 6 bases from V and 8 bases from J; junction bases left unmatched: 5. CDR3 size: 14 residues. Here the CDR3 DNA reads TGTGCCAGCAGATCCGGGACTAGCGGGGTTACGCAGTATTTT. Translating gives CASRSGTSGVTQYF.

The sample holds many counts of this clonotype. The chain employs TRBV5-1 and TRBJ2-3; D unclear. CDR3 length: 15 amino acids. V gave up 0 bases and J gave up 0 bases, with 8 bases separating them. CDR1 is SGHRS, CDR2 YFSETQ, per germline. The chain's CDR3 is CASSLEGSSTDTQYF. Written as DNA, the CDR3 is TGCGCCAGCAGCTTGGAGGGATCTAGCACAGATACGCAGTATTTT.

This clonotype is medium-sized. This chain connects TRBV10-3 to TRBJ2-7; no reliable D call. The CDR3 is 13 residues long. Trimming pared 2 bases from V and 0 bases from J, leaving 5 bases between. The germline gives CDR1 ENHRY, CDR2 SYGVKD. CDR3: CAISEKSSYEQYF. The CDR3 coding sequence is TGTGCCATCAGTGAGAAGAGCTCCTACGAGCAGTACTTC.

The chain is built from TRBV9 and TRBJ1-2, with a weak D call TRBD1 (5 bases). The ends were cut back, 5 bases at V and 7 bases at J, with 18 bases in the middle. The CDR3 runs 14 residues. In germline, CDR1 is SGDLS, CDR2 YYNGEE. The CDR3: CASRPQREGIGYTF. The CDR3 nucleotides are TGTGCCAGCAGACCTCAGAGGGAGGGGATTGGCTACACCTTC.

V gene TRBV29-1 combines with J gene TRBJ2-1; the D is unclear. Germline loops: CDR1 SQVTM, CDR2 ANQGSEA. The CDR3 spans 16 residues. The V gene lost 3 bases and the J gene lost 0 bases, with 15 bases spanning the gap. The CDR3 here is CSVEYPQARSYNEQFF. In DNA, the CDR3 is TGCAGCGTTGAGTACCCGCAGGCCCGCTCCTACAATGAGCAGTTCTTC.

This clonotype was observed at least ten times. J is TRBJ2-1 and V is TRBV6-2 or TRBV6-3; 9 bases map to TRBD2. The CDR3 has 16 amino acids. V lost 6 bases and J lost 6; bases outside the gene matches: 12. Germline assignment: CDR1 MNHEY and CDR2 SVGEGT. The CDR3 DNA follows: TGTGCCAGCAGCCCCCTCGGGCTAGCGGGGACCAATGAGCAGTTCTTC. Protein sequence: CASSPLGLAGTNEQFF.

This clonotype was detected ten times or more. The V and J genes are TRBV7-2 and TRBJ2-1; D possibly corresponds to TRBD2 (6 bases). Trimming took off 1 base at V and 3 bases at J, with 7 bases between the two ends. The CDR3 is 14 residues long. CDR1 is SGHTA, CDR2 FQGNSA, per germline. This chain's CDR3 is CASSLDGSYNEQFF. DNA of the CDR3: TGTGCCAGCAGCTTAGACGGGAGCTACAATGAGCAGTTCTTC.

Ten or more counts support this clonotype. The V call is TRBV20-1, the J call TRBJ1-5; tentative D call: TRBD1 (5 bases). Trimming cost V 5 bases and J 1 base, with 9 bases left between them. Germline V lookup: CDR1 DFQATT, CDR2 SNEGSKA (reference sequence). There are 13 residues in the CDR3. This CDR3 reads CSAFRDSNQPQHF. Written as DNA, the CDR3 is TGCAGTGCTTTCCGGGACAGCAATCAGCCCCAGCATTTT.

The chain couples TRBV28 to TRBJ2-1, with TRBD2 identical over 11 bases. The germline gives CDR1 MDHEN, CDR2 SYDVKM. The CDR3 is made up of 14 amino acids. After removal of 3 bases from V and 10 bases from J, the junction contained 5 bases not matched to a gene. The CDR3 spells CASSFTSGRREQFF. The CDR3 DNA reads as TGTGCCAGCAGTTTCACTAGCGGGAGAAGGGAGCAGTTCTTC.

This clonotype was detected many times. The chain employs TRBV4-1 and TRBJ2-2; TRBD1 is a possible D gene (6 bases). This CDR3 is built from 16 residues. The germline V gene encodes CDR1 MGHRA and CDR2 YSYEKL. Trimming took 6 bases from V and 3 from J, leaving 17 bases between them. The CDR3 protein is CASSSPQGVDTGELFF. The CDR3 DNA follows: TGCGCCAGCAGTTCCCCACAGGGAGTAGACACCGGGGAGCTGTTTTTT.

This clonotype was seen ten or more times. This chain links TRBV7-9 with TRBJ2-2, with TRBD2 identical over 14 bases. Germline assignment: CDR1 SEHNR and CDR2 FQNEAQ (reference sequence). J lost 0 bases, V lost 8 bases, and 8 bases had no gene match. The CDR3 contains 18 residues. This chain's CDR3 is CASGPGLAGEPNTGELFF. The CDR3 region has the DNA TGTGCCAGCGGCCCGGGACTAGCGGGAGAACCGAACACCGGGGAGCTGTTTTTT.

This clonotype was recorded many times. This chain joins TRBV7-2 and TRBJ2-5; 8 nucleotides align to TRBD1. After removal of 3 bases from V and 4 bases from J, the junction contained 4 bases not matched to a gene. Per germline, CDR1 SGHTA and CDR2 FQGNSA. The CDR3 covers 14 residues. The CDR3, as DNA: TGTGCCAGCAGCTTCCAGGGGGCCGGAGAGACCCAGTACTTC. It codes for CASSFQGAGETQYF.

This clonotype was seen ten or more times. The chain employs TRBV5-1 and TRBJ2-1; maybe TRBD2 (6 bases). V was pared by 4 bases and J by 4 bases, with 15 bases between. CDR3 length: 15 residues. The V gene's germline CDR1 is SGHRS and CDR2 YFSETQ. The chain's CDR3 is CASSGLGLVYNEQFF. For the CDR3, the DNA is TGCGCCAGCAGCGGCCTGGGACTGGTATACAATGAGCAGTTCTTC.

The rearrangement joins TRBV20-1 to TRBJ2-5; TRBD2 matches at 11 bases. The CDR3 contains 17 residues. J was trimmed by 2 bases and V by 0 bases; bases with no gene match: 8. Germline CDR1 is DFQATT and CDR2 is SNEGSKA (reference sequence). CDR3 bases: TGCAGTGCTAGAGATCCCCGGACTAGCGGGTTACAAGAGACCCAGTACTTC. It translates to CSARDPRTSGLQETQYF.

This clonotype was picked up many times. The CDR3 sequence: CASADRGWSGGGNEQFF. In DNA, the CDR3 is TGTGCCAGCGCGGACAGGGGGTGGAGCGGGGGAGGCAATGAGCAGTTCTTC. The chain joins TRBV12-3 or TRBV12-4 to TRBJ2-1, with 10 bases identical to TRBD1. The CDR3 has 17 amino acids. Unmatched junction bases numbered 16, after V lost 8 bases and J lost 6 bases.

Many counts were recorded for this clonotype. The genes are TRBV7-8 and TRBJ2-1, with a weak D call TRBD2 (6 bases). In germline, CDR1 is SGHVS, CDR2 FQNEAQ. With 5 bases removed from V and 7 bases from J, the gap between germline ends came to 21 bases. The CDR3 consists of 16 residues. CDR3: CASSPQPGLDVNEQFF. The DNA for the CDR3 is TGTGCCAGCAGCCCCCAGCCGGGACTCGACGTGAATGAGCAGTTCTTC.

This clonotype was counted many times. The gene calls are TRBV5-1 and TRBJ2-1, with D possibly matching TRBD2 (7 bases). The CDR3 sequence is 15 residues long. Germline assignment: CDR1 SGHRS and CDR2 YFSETQ. The V and J ends lost 4 bases and 3 bases respectively, with 14 bases between them. The CDR3 DNA follows: TGCGCCAGCAGCCTAGGGGGGGGGAACTACAATGAGCAGTTCTTC. Translated: CASSLGGGNYNEQFF.

By share, this clonotype counts as medium-sized. The chain joins TRBV29-1 to TRBJ2-1, with D maybe TRBD2 (6 bases). Trimming cost V 0 bases and J 7 bases, with 7 bases left between them. In germline, CDR1 is SQVTM, CDR2 ANQGSEA. The CDR3 is 12 amino acids. As DNA, the CDR3 is TGCAGCGTTGAAGAAGGGACTAATGAGCAGTTCTTC. Translated: CSVEEGTNEQFF.

The genes are TRBV5-1 and TRBJ2-3; tentative D call: TRBD2 (5 bases). The CDR3 is 16 residues long. The germline V gene has CDR1 SGHRS and CDR2 YFSETQ. The ends were cut back, 6 bases at V and 2 bases at J, with 19 bases in the middle. CDR3 amino acids: CASTPGGGRITDTQYF. As DNA, the CDR3 is TGCGCCAGCACCCCTGGCGGCGGGCGGATCACAGATACGCAGTATTTT.

J is TRBJ1-3 and V is TRBV6-1; 7 nucleotides agree with TRBD1. The CDR3 is made up of 16 amino acids. Germline V gene data show CDR1 as MNHNS and CDR2 as SASEGT. V gave up 3 bases and J gave up 0 bases; unmatched junction bases: 5. The CDR3 DNA sequence: TGTGCCAGCAGTGAGCTCAGGGGGAGCTCTGGAAACACCATATATTTT. The encoded protein is CASSELRGSSGNTIYF.

This clonotype was seen ten or more times. V usage is TRBV5-1 and J usage is TRBJ2-7; D ambiguous. CDR1 is SGHRS, CDR2 YFSETQ, per germline. The V and J ends lost 0 bases and 1 base respectively, with 8 bases between them. CDR3 length: 14 residues. The CDR3 DNA is TGCGCCAGCAGCTTGGGAACGTCGTCCTACGAGCAGTACTTC. Its translation: CASSLGTSSYEQYF.